This T cell receptor (beta chain) is from a study of T-cell memory formation after mild COVID-19. Study in general: Largely donor-specific TCR clusters were found. The study, taken as a whole, reports: Pre-infection memory harbored some responding clones, suggesting cross-reactive memory joined. SARS-CoV-2 specificity of second-wave clones peaking day 37 was unconfirmed.

Turning to this clonotype: What it binds is unknown.

CDR3 size: 14 residues. The ends were cut back, 5 bases at V and 2 bases at J, with 11 bases in the middle. Constant-segment-primed 5'RACE gave TCR alpha and TCR beta cDNA libraries with sample barcodes and UMIs. TCRdb reanalysed the 5' RACE reads using MiXCR and keeps one entry per CDR3 protein. The repertoire consists of 300,000 to 400,000 distinct CDR3 sequences, with approximately 29% occurring once and the leading ten covering around an eighth. Sequencing used PBMCs or a T cell subset sorted from them (not recorded which). This chain connects TRBV12-3 or TRBV12-4 to TRBJ2-3; D is unclear. The sequence was obtained from an adult woman who had mild COVID-19 (a few samples of this study predate the infection). Cell type and time point are not known. This CDR3 reads CASSARKFTDTQYF. The CDR3 nucleotides are TGTGCCAGCAGTGCGAGGAAATTCACAGATACGCAGTATTTT.